This note documents a single TCR beta chain sequence. Its antigen is not yet known. No base-level quality is on record; no much larger clone is a single base apart. High-throughput TCRbeta CDR3 sequencing of frozen genomic DNA was performed by immunoSEQ, with PCR amplification, mapping, bias correction and internal controls included. The original methods were these. Productive rearrangements were kept, and unique TCRbeta sequences were defined by CDR3 nucleotide sequence plus V and J gene. For a sequence to be called donor-reactive, it needed a frequency of at least 0.01% and at least 5-fold expansion in CFSE-low cells compared with unstimulated pre-transplant cells. Minimum frequency thresholds were set for each subject on the basis of the unstimulated sample with the lowest template count, so that a detection power of at least 90% was ensured. Jensen-Shannon divergence between the top 1000 TCRbeta sequences post- versus pre-transplant served as the measure of repertoire turnover. Changes in detection of donor-reactive sequences were assessed with two-sided Fisher's exact tests. TCRdb carries this immuneACCESS record with in-frame sequences only. Its versions omit some clonotypes, under half of them owing to an unresolved V gene in the studies checked, with the rest unexplained. The V and J calls and the clone size are those of that table, but D and trimming were determined from the DNA. The sample profile shows more than 95,000 clones; approximately 78% of them were found once. The ten largest clones take up over 0.9% of the sample.

The CDR3 runs 15 residues from the cysteine to the phenylalanine. The entry retains the CDR3 DNA only, 45 bases that are in frame from base 1. Reading the germline V gene gives CDR1 SGHRS and CDR2 YFSETQ. For this chain, trimming is 0 bases at the V end and 8 bases at the J end, and the number of junction bases without a gene match is 3. This entry is derived from a study of T cell clones after liver transplantation (dated by TCRdb to about 2019). In the study overall: The samples were obtained from ITN030ST, a randomized trial that attempted immunosuppression withdrawal within 2 years after liver transplantation. Blood samples were collected pre-transplant, pre-randomization before withdrawal, and post-randomization after either complete withdrawal or failed withdrawal. Of the eight recipients, a few were HCV-positive, while the remaining recipients had been transplanted for non-autoimmune, non-viral indications. Tolerance was defined as complete immunosuppression withdrawal for at least one year with no rise in liver enzymes beyond twice the upper limit of normal. Donor-reactive T cell clones were identified by TCRbeta sequencing following a pre-transplant mixed lymphocyte reaction and were subsequently tracked in post-transplant blood. The study cohort included 8 liver transplant recipients, of whom 3 were classified as tolerant and 5 as non-tolerant. Subjects received no induction therapy and standard immunosuppression until randomization at 12-24 months post-transplant. As an antigen-independent comparator for the donor-reactive sequences, third party-reactive TCRbeta sequences from pre-transplant MLRs were identified as well. Beyond this particular receptor, the publication reports: Once repertoire turnover was taken into account, donor-reactive detection showed a significant reduction for CD4 in 7 of 8 subjects and for CD8 in 8 of 8. In most of the 8 subjects, regardless of tolerance or HCV status, circulating donor-reactive CD4 TCRbeta sequences dropped significantly post-transplant. Donor-reactive sequences decreased more than third party-reactive sequences, which suggests partial antigen-specific deletion that was not related to withdrawal success. Because of small, heterogeneous patient numbers and non-standardized post-transplant time points, the conclusions were only preliminary. Because no allograft tissue specimens were available, donor-reactive T cells may have migrated into the graft instead of being deleted. In a couple of subjects, low numbers of available donor cells limited the measurable donor-reactive repertoire.

This sample's time point label indicates: pre-transplant. Unstimulated PBMCs, after thawing, were stained for CD3, CD4 and CD8 and then FACS-sorted into CD3+CD4+ and CD3+CD8+ populations. All 8 studied subjects were randomized to immunosuppression withdrawal. The Qiagen DNeasy Blood and Tissue Kit was used to isolate genomic DNA. The receptor comes from a human donor who received a liver transplant. This sequence uses TRBV5-1 and TRBJ2-1; 12 bases in the junction line up with TRBD2. This specimen was CD4+ T cells from blood, taken before liver transplant. DNA sequence: TGCGCCAGCAGCTTGGGTCGGACTAGCGGGGATGAGCAGTTCTTC. Its coded protein is CASSLGRTSGDEQFF. With the rest looked up from the reference TRBV5-1 and TRBJ2-1 genes rather than sequenced, the full variable domain is KAGVTQTPRYLIKTRGQQVTLSCSPISGHRSVSWYQQTPGQGLQFLFEYFSETQRNKGNFPGRFSGRQFSNSRSEMNVSTLELGDSALYLCASSLGRTSGDEQFFGPGTRLTVL.